Each of the 26 T cell receptor beta chains below was sequenced from the same sample in a study of beta chain features in type 1 diabetes. The sequenced template was cDNA made from the entire isolated RNA. TCRdb's copy holds only in-frame clones and misses some; the assay was immunoSEQ multiplex PCR. The repertoire has 500,000 to 700,000 clones, 15% of them found once; the top ten carry around 0.095%. The specimen was naive CD4+ T cells from blood. Source of these receptors: a man between 18 and 35 years old in good health.

The V gene is TRBV2, the J gene TRBJ2-2, with a tentative D call TRBD1 (5 bases). CDR1 and CDR2 (germline): SNHLY, FYNNEI. This CDR3 contains 14 residues. V lost 7 bases and J lost 2, with 11 bases in between. CDR3 sequence (DNA): TGTGCCAGCATCTCCAGGGTTAACACCGGGGAGCTGTTTTTT. As protein: CASISRVNTGELFF.

DNA of the CDR3: TGCAGCGTTCAGGACGGGGCATATGGCTACACCTTC. This codes for CSVQDGAYGYTF. The chain is built from TRBV29-1 and TRBJ1-2; possibly TRBD1 for D (5 bases). Trimming shortened V by 5 bases and J by 5 bases, and 12 bases separated the two germline ends. Germline lookup yields CDR1 SQVTM and CDR2 ANQGSEA. CDR3 size: 12 residues.

This clone was counted only a few times. The rearrangement uses TRBV19 and TRBJ1-1, with 8 bases that match TRBD1. This CDR3 has 16 amino acids. Trimming cost V 5 bases and J 1 base; bases outside gene matches: 9. Germline-derived CDR1 and CDR2 are LNHDA and SQIVND (reference sequence). The DNA of the CDR3 is TGTGCCAGTAGTTCATCCACAGGGGGTTCGAACACTGAAGCTTTCTTT. Amino acid sequence: CASSSSTGGSNTEAFF.

The V call is TRBV4-1, the J call TRBJ1-2; 8 positions match TRBD1. Germline V gene data show CDR1 as MGHRA and CDR2 as YSYEKL. The CDR3 spans 15 residues. V lost 2 bases to trimming and J lost 8 bases; unmatched junction nucleotides: 10. Written as DNA, the CDR3 is TGCGCCAGCAGCCAACCAGGACAGGGCGGAACGGGCTACACCTTC. Amino acids: CASSQPGQGGTGYTF.

The chain recombines TRBV6-5 with TRBJ2-7; the D gene is possibly TRBD2 (6 bases). V was shortened by 5 bases and J by 2 bases, with 10 bases between the two germline ends. CDR3 length: 13 residues. Germline lookup yields CDR1 MNHEY and CDR2 SVGAGI. CDR3 DNA: TGTGCCAGCAGTCGGAGGGGACCCTACGAGCAGTACTTC. Residues: CASSRRGPYEQYF.

This clone was observed a few times. The rearrangement uses TRBV7-6 and TRBJ1-1; D unclear. This CDR3 has 19 residues. The germline V and J ends were trimmed by 5 bases and 0 bases, with 25 bases remaining between them. Germline-derived CDR1 and CDR2 are SGHVS and FNYEAQ. The CDR3 DNA is TGTGCCAGCAGCCCAAGCGTTATCCTCAAAAGATATCTGAACACTGAAGCTTTCTTT. Translated, it gives CASSPSVILKRYLNTEAFF.

V usage is TRBV20-1 and J usage is TRBJ1-1; TRBD1 is a possible D gene (6 bases). The CDR3 runs 11 residues. The V and J ends lost 7 bases and 6 bases respectively, with 12 bases between them. Germline loops: CDR1 DFQATT, CDR2 SNEGSKA (reference sequence). In nucleotides, the CDR3 is TGCAGTGGGGGGACACCATCTGAAGCTTTCTTT. Translating it yields CSGGTPSEAFF.

This chain uses TRBV19 with TRBJ2-2, with 8 bases identical to TRBD1. Trimming at V came to 4 bases and at J to 4 bases, leaving 8 bases not matched to a gene. Germline V CDR1 and CDR2: LNHDA, SQIVND (reference sequence). This CDR3 spans 16 amino acids. The CDR3 DNA sequence: TGTGCCAGTAGTAAGACGGGACAGGCCCTCACCGGGGAGCTGTTTTTT. It specifies CASSKTGQALTGELFF. The whole variable domain, remainder taken from reference TRBV19 and TRBJ2-2, is DGGITQSPKYLFRKEGQNVTLSCEQNLNHDAMYWYRQDPGQGLRLIYYSQIVNDFQKGDIAEGYSVSREKKESFPLTVTSAQKNPTAFYLCASSKTGQALTGELFFGEGSRLTVL.

With regard to this clone: The sample holds other DNA sequences that translate to the same CDR3. V gene TRBV5-1 combines with J gene TRBJ2-7; D unclear. Germline values: CDR1 SGHRS, CDR2 YFSETQ. Between the trimmed V and J ends, which lost 1 base and 0 bases, there was a span of 5 bases. This CDR3 has 13 residues. The CDR3 here is CASSLTGSYEQYF. CDR3 coding DNA: TGCGCCAGCAGCTTGACGGGCTCCTACGAGCAGTACTTC. The full variable domain, its missing parts supplied by reference TRBV5-1 and TRBJ2-7, is KAGVTQTPRYLIKTRGQQVTLSCSPISGHRSVSWYQQTPGQGLQFLFEYFSETQRNKGNFPGRFSGRQFSNSRSEMNVSTLELGDSALYLCASSLTGSYEQYFGPGTRLTVT.

The rearrangement uses TRBV19 and TRBJ1-5; 7 nucleotides agree with TRBD1. Trimming cost V 4 bases and J 6 bases; bases outside gene matches: 6. The CDR3 has 14 residues. CDR1 is LNHDA and CDR2 is SQIVND in the germline V gene (reference sequence). The CDR3 reads CASSTSNRGQPQHF. In DNA form, the CDR3 reads TGTGCCAGTAGTACTTCTAACAGGGGTCAGCCCCAGCATTTT.

This clone was observed a few times. This sequence joins TRBV5-4 and TRBJ2-7, with 8 bases fitting TRBD1. Germline loops: CDR1 SGHNT, CDR2 YYREEE (reference sequence). This CDR3 spans 15 amino acids. Trimming removed 5 bases from V and 0 bases from J; junction bases left unmatched: 7. The CDR3 sequence is CASRRQGQSSYEQYF. CDR3 bases: TGTGCCAGCAGGAGACAGGGGCAAAGCTCCTACGAGCAGTACTTC.

The chain couples TRBV6-4 to TRBJ2-6; D is uncertain. V lost 5 bases and J lost 0, with 20 bases in between. This CDR3 is 19 amino acids long. Germline values: CDR1 MRHNA, CDR2 SNTAGT. CDR3 residues: CASSLRATGPSSGANVLTF. DNA of the CDR3: TGTGCCAGCAGTCTTCGGGCCACTGGACCTAGCTCTGGGGCCAACGTCCTGACTTTC.

A few counts support this clone. The V and J genes are TRBV5-1 and TRBJ2-5; D gene uncertain. CDR3 size: 14 residues. Germline CDR1 and CDR2: SGHRS and YFSETQ. Trimming shortened V by 0 bases and J by 5 bases, and 11 bases separated the two germline ends. CDR3 sequence (DNA): TGCGCCAGCAGCTTGGGACACCCTCGGGAGACCCAGTACTTC. Its protein is CASSLGHPRETQYF. The whole variable domain, remainder taken from reference TRBV5-1 and TRBJ2-5, is KAGVTQTPRYLIKTRGQQVTLSCSPISGHRSVSWYQQTPGQGLQFLFEYFSETQRNKGNFPGRFSGRQFSNSRSEMNVSTLELGDSALYLCASSLGHPRETQYFGPGTRLLVL.

This clone occurred a few times. The chain carries TRBV5-1 and TRBJ2-3; 11 bases match TRBD1. Germline V lookup: CDR1 SGHRS, CDR2 YFSETQ. The V and J ends lost 4 bases and 2 bases, in that order; junction bases with no gene match: 6. The CDR3 loop spans 16 amino acids. Here the CDR3 reads CASSPGDRGSTDTQYF. CDR3 bases: TGCGCCAGCAGCCCCGGGGACAGGGGGTCCACAGATACGCAGTATTTT.

The chain has TRBV7-9 and TRBJ2-7, with 11 bases fitting TRBD2. V lost 5 bases to trimming and J lost 4 bases; unmatched junction nucleotides: 13. The V gene's germline CDR1 is SEHNR and CDR2 FQNEAQ (reference sequence). This CDR3 comprises 17 residues. CDR3 residues: CASSPGLAGLHSYEQYF. The CDR3 region has the DNA TGTGCCAGCAGCCCCGGACTAGCGGGCCTTCATTCTTACGAGCAGTACTTC.

This clone appeared a few times. The V gene is TRBV28, the J gene TRBJ1-2, with no clear D. CDR1 MDHEN and CDR2 SYDVKM come from the germline V gene. Trimming stripped 6 bases from V and 4 bases from J, with 12 bases between. The CDR3 is 13 amino acids. The CDR3 nucleotides are TGTGCCAGCAGGGCGGGCACAATCTATGGCTACACCTTC. The encoded protein is CASRAGTIYGYTF.

The rearrangement links TRBV7-2 to TRBJ1-4; TRBD1 might be the D (5 bases). Trimming removed 5 bases from V and 8 bases from J, with 15 bases in between. Germline-derived CDR1 and CDR2 are SGHTA and FQGNSA. This CDR3 is 14 amino acids long. Written as DNA, the CDR3 is TGTGCCAGCAGCGCCTTAGGGGCTGGGGAAAAACTGTTTTTT. The encoded protein is CASSALGAGEKLFF. Looking up the rest from reference TRBV7-2 and TRBJ1-4 gives the full variable domain: GAGVSQSPSNKVTEKGKDVELRCDPISGHTALYWYRQSLGQGLEFLIYFQGNSAPDKSGLPSDRFSAERTGGSVSTLTIQRTQQEDSAVYLCASSALGAGEKLFFGSGTQLSVL.

The chain combines TRBV7-6 with TRBJ2-1; 8 bases fit TRBD2. Germline V lookup: CDR1 SGHVS, CDR2 FNYEAQ. This CDR3 has 14 residues. The J segment lost 7 bases and the V segment lost 2 bases, leaving 4 bases of the junction unmatched. Written as DNA, the CDR3 is TGTGCCAGCAGCTTAACGGGGGGGCCGAATGAGCAGTTCTTC. Its translation: CASSLTGGPNEQFF. Full variable domain (rest looked up from reference TRBV7-6 and TRBJ2-1): GAGVSQSPRYKVTKRGQDVALRCDPISGHVSLYWYRQALGQGPEFLTYFNYEAQQDKSGLPNDRFSAERPEGSISTLTIQRTEQRDSAMYRCASSLTGGPNEQFFGPGTRLTVL.

This clone was counted between two and nine times. The rearrangement joins TRBV5-4 to TRBJ2-7; D might be TRBD2 (5 bases). CDR1 SGHNT and CDR2 YYREEE come from the germline V gene (reference sequence). V was clipped by 4 bases and J by 3 bases, with 14 bases between them. This CDR3 comprises 14 residues. The CDR3 is CASSRTRLGYEQYF. For the CDR3, the DNA is TGTGCCAGCAGCCGTACTAGGTTAGGCTACGAGCAGTACTTC.

In this sample, this clone turned up many times. The chain joins TRBV9 to TRBJ1-3; D ambiguous. CDR1 SGDLS and CDR2 YYNGEE come from the germline V gene. With 4 bases removed from V and 0 bases from J, the gap between germline ends came to 14 bases. This CDR3 is built from 16 residues. CDR3 residues: CASSPQPGSSGNTIYF. The CDR3 nucleotides are TGTGCCAGCAGCCCCCAGCCGGGTAGCTCTGGAAACACCATATATTTT.

The V gene is TRBV29-1, the J gene TRBJ1-4; D is undetermined. This CDR3 spans 13 amino acids. Per germline, CDR1 SQVTM and CDR2 ANQGSEA. The V end was cut by 3 bases, the J end by 7 bases, with 12 bases between. The CDR3 coding sequence is TGCAGCGTTGAGGGAGGGCGAGGTGAAAAACTGTTTTTT. Translating it yields CSVEGGRGEKLFF. Full variable domain (missing parts from reference TRBV29-1 and TRBJ1-4): SAVISQKPSRDICQRGTSLTIQCQVDSQVTMMFWYRQQPGQSLTLIATANQGSEATYESGFVIDKFPISRPNLTFSTLTVSNMSPEDSSIYLCSVEGGRGEKLFFGSGTQLSVL.

In DNA form, the CDR3 reads TGTGCCAGCAGTGTCCCAGGGGTTAGCTCCTACGAGCAGTACTTC. It is translated as CASSVPGVSSYEQYF. V and J are TRBV6-6 and TRBJ2-7, with a weak D call TRBD1 (6 bases). The CDR3 spans 15 residues. The V gene lost 5 bases and the J gene lost 0 bases, with 14 bases spanning the gap. Germline lookup yields CDR1 MNHNY and CDR2 SVGAGI (reference sequence).

This clone has only a few counts. V gene TRBV27 combines with J gene TRBJ1-2, with D unclear. There are 14 residues in the CDR3. Trimming removed 5 bases at V and 8 bases at J, with 18 bases between. Germline lookup yields CDR1 MNHEY and CDR2 SMNVEV (reference sequence). The DNA of the CDR3 is TGTGCCAGCAGTGCTTCCTCTCACAACCGCGGCTACACCTTC. It yields the protein CASSASSHNRGYTF.

The chain recombines TRBV2 with TRBJ1-5; D perhaps matches TRBD1 (5 bases). V was pared by 7 bases and J by 6 bases, with 16 bases between. The length of the CDR3 is 14 residues. Per the germline V gene, CDR1 is SNHLY and CDR2 is FYNNEI. The CDR3, as DNA: TGTGCCAGCACCCGGTCTGGGGCGGGTCAGCCCCAGCATTTT. Residues: CASTRSGAGQPQHF. The full variable domain, in which reference TRBV2 and TRBJ1-5 provide the parts outside the CDR3, is EPEVTQTPSHQVTQMGQEVILRCVPISNHLYFYWYRQILGQKVEFLVSFYNNEISEKSEIFDDQFSVERPDGSNFTLKIRSTKLEDSAMYFCASTRSGAGQPQHFGDGTRLSIL.

This clone was found a few times. This chain uses TRBV19 with TRBJ2-4; D not certain. There are 14 residues in the CDR3. V was clipped by 0 bases and J by 8 bases, with 11 bases between them. Germline V gene data show CDR1 as LNHDA and CDR2 as SQIVND (reference sequence). The CDR3, as DNA: TGTGCCAGTAGTATAGACGGCCGCCGATACATTCAGTACTTC. Residues: CASSIDGRRYIQYF. Looking up the rest from reference TRBV19 and TRBJ2-4 gives the full variable domain: DGGITQSPKYLFRKEGQNVTLSCEQNLNHDAMYWYRQDPGQGLRLIYYSQIVNDFQKGDIAEGYSVSREKKESFPLTVTSAQKNPTAFYLCASSIDGRRYIQYFGAGTRLSVL.

This clone was seen a handful of times. The chain employs TRBV5-1 and TRBJ2-5; 7 bases fit TRBD2. The germline CDR1 and CDR2 sequences are SGHRS and YFSETQ. The CDR3 has 14 amino acids. V was clipped by 3 bases and J by 7 bases; unmatched bases: 9. The CDR3, as DNA: TGCGCCAGCAGCTACCTAACTAGCGAGGCGACCCAGTACTTC. Translating it yields CASSYLTSEATQYF.